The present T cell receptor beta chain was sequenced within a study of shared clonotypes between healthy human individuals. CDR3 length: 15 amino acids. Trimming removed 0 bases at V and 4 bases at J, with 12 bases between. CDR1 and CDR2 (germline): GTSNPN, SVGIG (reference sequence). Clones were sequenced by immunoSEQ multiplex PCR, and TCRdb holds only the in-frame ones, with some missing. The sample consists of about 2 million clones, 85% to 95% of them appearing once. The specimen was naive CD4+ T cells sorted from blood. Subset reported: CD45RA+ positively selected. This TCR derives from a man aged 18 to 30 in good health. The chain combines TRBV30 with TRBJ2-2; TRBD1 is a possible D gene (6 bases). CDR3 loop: CAWSVYPTGTGELFF. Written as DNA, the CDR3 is TGTGCCTGGAGTGTATACCCGACAGGCACCGGGGAGCTGTTTTTT.